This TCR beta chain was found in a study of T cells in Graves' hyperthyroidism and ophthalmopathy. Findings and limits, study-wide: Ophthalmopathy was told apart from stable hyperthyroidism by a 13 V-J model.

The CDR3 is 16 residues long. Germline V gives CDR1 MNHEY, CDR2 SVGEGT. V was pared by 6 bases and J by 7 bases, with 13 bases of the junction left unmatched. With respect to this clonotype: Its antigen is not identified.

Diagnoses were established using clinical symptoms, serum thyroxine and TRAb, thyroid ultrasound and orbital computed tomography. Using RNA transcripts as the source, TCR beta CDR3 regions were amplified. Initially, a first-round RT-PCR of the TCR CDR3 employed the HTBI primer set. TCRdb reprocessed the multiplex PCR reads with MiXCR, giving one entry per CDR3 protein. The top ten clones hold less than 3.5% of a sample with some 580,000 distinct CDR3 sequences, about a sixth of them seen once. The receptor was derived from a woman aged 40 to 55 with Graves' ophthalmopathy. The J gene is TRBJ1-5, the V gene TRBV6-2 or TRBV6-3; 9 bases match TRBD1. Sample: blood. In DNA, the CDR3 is TGTGCCAGCAGAGCTGTGGACAGGGGTTTAACGCAGCCCCAGCATTTT. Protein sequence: CASRAVDRGLTQPQHF.